This T cell receptor beta chain was profiled in a study of shared clonotypes between healthy human individuals. All the donors were Caucasian adults who lived in Nashville, Tennessee. Each subset's genomic DNA was shared equally among a number of immunoSEQ plates. The data were produced by immunoSEQ multiplex PCR, yet TCRdb's version contains in-frame clones alone and is incomplete. The sample has about half a million clones; approximately 71% are singletons. CDR1 is LNHDA and CDR2 is SQIVND in the germline V gene (reference sequence). V trimming: 6 bases; J trimming: 0 bases; junction bases outside the gene matches: 6. The CDR3 has 15 residues. Remarks on this clone: The antigen is unknown.

The study, taken as a whole, reports: Tissue TCR repertoires likely differ from these blood-only repertoires.

What was sequenced was PBMCs. The gene calls are TRBV19 and TRBJ2-7; 9 bases are a match to TRBD2. This receptor was identified in a woman aged 40 to 50 in good health. Some clones in this sample may be carry-over from other donors' samples. The CDR3 bases are TGTGCCAGTAGGATGGGACTAGCAGGCTCCTACGAGCAGTACTTC. Protein: CASRMGLAGSYEQYF.